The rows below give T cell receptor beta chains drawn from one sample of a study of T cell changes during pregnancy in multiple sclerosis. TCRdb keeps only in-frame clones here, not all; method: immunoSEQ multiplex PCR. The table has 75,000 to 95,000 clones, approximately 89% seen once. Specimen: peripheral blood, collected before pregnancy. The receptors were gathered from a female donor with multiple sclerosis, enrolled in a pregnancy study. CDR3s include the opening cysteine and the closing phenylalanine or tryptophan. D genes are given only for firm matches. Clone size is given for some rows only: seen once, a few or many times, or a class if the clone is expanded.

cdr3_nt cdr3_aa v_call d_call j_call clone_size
TGCAGCGTTGAAAGCCAGGTACCCTACGAGCAGTACTTC CSVESQVPYEQYF TRBV29-1 NA TRBJ2-7 NA
TGTGCCAGCAGTCCCTGGACAGGGATGGTCTACGAGCAGTACTTC CASSPWTGMVYEQYF TRBV2 TRBD1 TRBJ2-7 NA
TGTGCCAGTAGTAAGGGACAGGCCAATCAGCCCCAGCATTTT CASSKGQANQPQHF TRBV19 TRBD1 TRBJ1-5 NA
TGCGCCAGCAGCTCTCAACAGGTTCCGGGTGAAGCTTTCTTT CASSSQQVPGEAFF TRBV5-1 NA TRBJ1-1 NA
TGTGCCTGGAGTGAGAGGGGACAGCACACCTTC CAWSERGQHTF TRBV30 TRBD1 TRBJ1-2 NA
TGTGCCACCGCGACTAGCGGGAGGGGTTTTCGCTACAATGAGCAGTTCTTC CATATSGRGFRYNEQFF TRBV10-3 TRBD2 TRBJ2-1 NA
TGTGCCAGCAGACTAGCGGGTAACTCCTACGAGCAGTACTTC CASRLAGNSYEQYF TRBV28 TRBD2 TRBJ2-7 NA
TGTGCCATCAGTCACAGGGAAGAGACCCAGTACTTC CAISHREETQYF TRBV10-3 NA TRBJ2-5 NA
TGTGCCAGCTCACCGTTGGACAGTCATAATTCACCCCTCCACTTT CASSPLDSHNSPLHF TRBV18 NA TRBJ1-6 few
TGTGCCATCAGTGAGGCGCAACTAGCTTTCTTT CAISEAQLAFF TRBV10-3 NA TRBJ1-1 NA
TGCGCCAGCAGTTACCGGGACAGGGTCCTGACCGGGGAGCTGTTTTTT CASSYRDRVLTGELFF TRBV5-1 TRBD1 TRBJ2-2 once
TGTGCCAGCAGTTTGTATGGGGTTTCGGCGGGGACCGGGGAGCTGTTTTTT CASSLYGVSAGTGELFF TRBV28 NA TRBJ2-2 few
TGTGCCAGCTCACCAAACGACAGAAATCAGCCCCAGCATTTT CASSPNDRNQPQHF TRBV18 NA TRBJ1-5 NA
TGCGCCAGCAGCCAAGGGACAGTTCTAGCCAAAAACATTCAGTACTTC CASSQGTVLAKNIQYF TRBV4-1 NA TRBJ2-4 NA
TGTGCCAGCAGCTACTGGGGACTAGCGTTTCACGGGGAGCTGTTTTTT CASSYWGLAFHGELFF TRBV7-2 TRBD2 TRBJ2-2 NA
TGCGCCAGCAGCCCCTCGGGGACTAATGAAAAACTGTTTTTT CASSPSGTNEKLFF TRBV4-1 NA TRBJ1-4 NA
TGCAGTGCCGTTCAAGAGACCCAGTACTTC CSAVQETQYF TRBV20-1 NA TRBJ2-5 NA